This T cell receptor (beta chain) emerged from a study of cytomegalovirus exposure and HLA in healthy donors. The study, taken as a whole, reports: Earlier results showed most TCR beta V segments being productive about 87% or about 30% of the time. Under 20,000 TCR beta sequences were associated with HLA alleles at 0.05 false discovery rate in a later analysis.

There are a few counts of this clone. Its specificity is not known. Primers for the PCR totalled 60 Vbeta and 13 Jbeta. Only in-frame clones appear in the TCRdb table, and some are missing; sequencing was by immunoSEQ multiplex PCR. The sample consists of approximately 100,000 clones, 60% to 85% of them appearing once. V shed 9 bases and J shed 13 bases, with 7 bases lying between them. Germline-derived CDR1 and CDR2 are SNHLY and FYNNEI. CDR3 length equals 8 residues. This chain links TRBV2 with TRBJ2-1, with D hard to call. The TCR sequence derives from a female donor in good health and CMV-seropositive. Specimen: PBMCs. CDR3 loop: CARSGQFF. As DNA, the CDR3 is TGTGCCAGGTCTGGCCAGTTCTTC.